The clone carrying this T cell receptor (beta chain) was detected a few times. What it recognizes is unknown. One entry per CDR3 protein, called by TCRdb with MiXCR from the reads. Of about 350,000 distinct CDR3 sequences listed, about 35% were seen once; the top ten hold 13%. These data belong to a study of T cell repertoires in cytomegalovirus infection. Whole-study context: Carrying CMV and the relevant HLA type showed in public TCR beta signatures.

This CDR3 region has 14 residues. V was cut by 2 bases and J by 5 bases, with 10 bases left in between. Germline CDR1 reads SGHTA; CDR2 reads FQGNSA. The study, taken as a whole, reports: Carriers of CMV plus the relevant HLA were identified by cumulative public TCR beta family frequency. HLA-C-restricted TCR beta clonotypes specific for CMV led the ex vivo response.

This chain connects TRBV7-2 to TRBJ2-1, with D hard to call. The clonotype comes from a human donor in good health (CMV status not recorded). Some clones in this sample may be carry-over from other donors' samples. The specimen was cultured PBMCs, collected from culture after CMV antigen stimulation. The CDR3 sequence is CASSLMEQNNEQFF. CDR3 DNA sequence: TGTGCCAGCAGCTTAATGGAACAGAACAATGAGCAGTTCTTC.